The entry below gives a single TCR beta chain sequence along with its context. Per the authors' pipeline: Estimates of nucleated cell counts were drawn from the amplification of reference gene primers. Assay: immunoSEQ multiplex PCR; the TCRdb copy retains only in-frame clones and omits some. V, J and clone size were drawn from that table, and D and trimming were deduced from the DNA. Of about 32,000 clones in the sample, just over 85% are singletons; the top ten hold approximately 6%. This specimen comes from a study of blood T cell repertoires in COVID-19. Study summary: Acute and convalescent COVID-19 samples came from the United States, Italy and Spain. PBMCs, B-cell-depleted T cells, or T cells were the source of the cDNA or gDNA that made up the material.

Trimming took 2 bases from V and 7 from J; bases not matched to a gene: 6. Germline V gene lookup returns CDR1 ENHRY and CDR2 SYGVKD. The CDR3 runs 15 residues. The chain joins TRBV10-3 to TRBJ2-1, with 9 bases aligning to TRBD2. The sample taken for sequencing was peripheral blood. This receptor was identified in an elderly woman with active or convalescent COVID-19. The CDR3 nucleotides read TGTGCCATCAGTGAGGTGTCTAGCGGGGCTAATGAGCAGTTCTTC. Translation: CAISEVSSGANEQFF.